This entry lists 3 T cell receptor beta chains sequenced from one sample in a study of T cells after yellow fever vaccination. TCRdb re-called the 5' RACE reads with MiXCR, one entry per CDR3 protein. The table has a few hundred thousand distinct CDR3 sequences, 7% to 9% seen once. The sample was PBMCs, taken roughly 47 days after the first yellow fever vaccination. The source of these receptors is a man younger than 30 who received the YFV17D yellow fever vaccine.

The J gene is TRBJ2-4, the V gene TRBV30; D possibly uses TRBD1 or TRBD2 (5 bases each). The CDR3 runs 15 residues. Germline V gene sequence: CDR1 GTSNPN, CDR2 SVGIG (reference sequence). V dropped 3 bases and J dropped 9 bases, with 21 bases sitting between them. The CDR3 coding sequence is TGTGCCTGGAGGACCTCCGGGGCCGCGGCAGGCATTCAGTACTTC. Translation: CAWRTSGAAAGIQYF.

There are a few counts of this clonotype. This sequence joins TRBV5-8 and TRBJ1-6; TRBD1 is a possible D gene (5 bases). The CDR3 runs 14 residues. CDR1 and CDR2 (germline): SGHTS, YDEGEE. With 4 bases removed from V and 6 bases from J, the gap between germline ends came to 11 bases. CDR3 sequence (DNA): TGTGCCAGCAGCGACCGGGACGGTAATTCACCCCTCCACTTT. Translated, it gives CASSDRDGNSPLHF.

The chain carries TRBV27 and TRBJ2-6; tentative D call: TRBD1 (5 bases). Trimming removed 7 bases at V and 0 bases at J, with 13 bases between. The germline V gene has CDR1 MNHEY and CDR2 SMNVEV (reference sequence). The length of the CDR3 is 16 residues. DNA for the CDR3: TGTGCCAGCACCCGGACATACCACTCTGGGGCCAACGTCCTGACTTTC. This codes for CASTRTYHSGANVLTF.